The text below deals with one TCR beta chain. What it binds is not known. The data were obtained in a study of T cell repertoires in cytomegalovirus infection. Turning to the study itself: Evidence of both CMV infection and a matching HLA type came from public TCR beta signatures. Study findings and constraints: In two of eight donors, the top clonotype was HLA-C-restricted CMV-specific.

V lost 5 bases, J lost 7 bases, and 17 bases lay in between. The CDR3 extends over 15 amino acids. CDR1 and CDR2 from the germline V gene are SEHNR and FQNEAQ (reference sequence). TCRdb independently ran MiXCR on the reads; one entry per CDR3 protein. The sample has roughly 110,000 distinct CDR3 sequences, roughly a tenth seen once; the top ten hold approximately 31%. The sequence derives from a human donor in good health (CMV status not recorded). Some clones in this sample may be carry-over from other donors' samples. The sequenced sample consisted of PBMCs, sequenced either directly or after in vitro stimulation (not recorded which). This chain links TRBV7-9 with TRBJ2-2, with D possibly TRBD1 on 5 matching bases. This CDR3 is CASSPGRVRDGELFF. CDR3 bases: TGTGCCAGCAGCCCCGGCAGGGTGCGAGACGGGGAGCTGTTTTTT. Together with reference TRBV7-9 and TRBJ2-2, the CDR3 gives the full variable domain: DTGVSQNPRHKITKRGQNVTFRCDPISEHNRLYWYRQTLGQGPEFLTYFQNEAQLEKSRLLSDRFSAERPKGSFSTLEIQRTEQGDSAMYLCASSPGRVRDGELFFGEGSRLTVL.